These 24 T cell receptor beta chains were sequenced from one sample in a study of Tregs in tolerant kidney transplant recipients. Measured with immunoSEQ multiplex PCR; TCRdb has only the in-frame clones, and not every one. This sample has about 240,000 clones; approximately 84% occur once, and the top ten carry under 0.65%. The sample comprised CD4+ T cells from blood. These receptors originate from a human donor in good health.

This chain connects TRBV5-6 to TRBJ2-3, with 9 bases identical to TRBD1. The germline V gene has CDR1 SGHDT and CDR2 YYEEEE. The ends lost 6 bases at V and 7 bases at J; junction bases unmatched: 6. The CDR3 is 13 amino acids. CDR3 protein: CASNWDRENTQYF. For the CDR3, the DNA is TGTGCCAGCAACTGGGACAGGGAGAATACGCAGTATTTT.

The V call is TRBV14, the J call TRBJ2-1; 7 bases agree with TRBD2. The CDR3 is 14 amino acids. Trimming cost V 3 bases and J 9 bases; bases outside gene matches: 8. The germline V gene encodes CDR1 SGHDN and CDR2 FVKESK. CDR3 residues: CASSHRRGISEQFF. In nucleotides, the CDR3 is TGTGCCAGCAGCCACCGGCGGGGGATATCTGAGCAGTTCTTC.

The sample holds a few counts of this clone. The rearrangement joins TRBV5-6 to TRBJ1-1; D unclear. V was shortened by 2 bases and J by 7 bases, with 18 bases between the two germline ends. The germline V gene has CDR1 SGHDT and CDR2 YYEEEE. The CDR3 is made up of 15 amino acids. CDR3 coding DNA: TGTGCCAGCAGCTTCCTGGATCCAGCCGGCATTGAAGCTTTCTTT. Protein: CASSFLDPAGIEAFF.

This clone has only one observation. The V call is TRBV29-1, the J call TRBJ2-7, with TRBD2 identical over 14 bases. The CDR3 has 14 residues. Looked up from germline, CDR1 is SQVTM and CDR2 is ANQGSEA. V lost 6 bases, J lost 0 bases, and 1 base stayed unmatched. CDR3 nucleotide sequence: TGCAGCGTGGGACTAGCGGGGGCCTCCTACGAGCAGTACTTC. Encoded protein: CSVGLAGASYEQYF.

This clone was observed once. J is TRBJ2-3 and V is TRBV11-3; 11 bases line up with TRBD2. The V segment lost 5 bases and the J segment 6 bases; nucleotides outside the gene matches: 10. Germline V gives CDR1 SGHNT, CDR2 YENEEA. The CDR3 extends over 16 amino acids. The CDR3 nucleotides are TGTGCCAGCAGCCCCGGTAGCGGGGGGGGGCAGGATACGCAGTATTTT. Its translation: CASSPGSGGGQDTQYF. Together with reference TRBV11-3 and TRBJ2-3, the CDR3 gives the full variable domain: EAGVVQSPRYKIIEKKQPVAFWCNPISGHNTLYWYLQNLGQGPELLIRYENEEAVDDSQLPKDRFSAERLKGVDSTLKIQPAELGDSAVYLCASSPGSGGGQDTQYFGPGTRLTVL.

V gene TRBV5-5 combines with J gene TRBJ2-5; D is unresolved. CDR1 and CDR2 (germline): SGHKS, YYEKEE (reference sequence). This CDR3 region has 17 residues. The V gene lost 0 bases and the J gene lost 2 bases, with 17 bases spanning the gap. CDR3 bases: TGTGCCAGCAGCTTGGGAACCTCACCGTTAGGGCAAGAGACCCAGTACTTC. Protein product: CASSLGTSPLGQETQYF.

V usage is TRBV6-6 and J usage is TRBJ1-1; D is ambiguous. The CDR3 is made up of 13 amino acids. Germline CDR1 MNHNY, CDR2 SVGAGI (reference sequence). V was shortened by 6 bases and J by 1 base, with 9 bases between the two germline ends. CDR3 DNA: TGTGCCAGCAGAGAGCTTAAGAACACTGAAGCTTTCTTT. Its translation: CASRELKNTEAFF.

This chain connects TRBV5-1 to TRBJ2-1; D ambiguous. CDR1 and CDR2 (germline): SGHRS, YFSETQ. Trimming cost V 4 bases and J 0 bases, with 11 bases left between them. The CDR3 is made up of 15 amino acids. The CDR3 DNA sequence: TGCGCCAGCAGCCTCGACCTCAGCTCCTACAATGAGCAGTTCTTC. Translated, it gives CASSLDLSSYNEQFF.

In this sample, this clone turned up once. The chain is built from TRBV2 and TRBJ2-2; 9 positions agree with TRBD2. CDR1 is SNHLY and CDR2 is FYNNEI in the germline V gene. The length of the CDR3 is 17 residues. V lost 4 bases and J lost 5; bases outside the gene matches: 11. CDR3 sequence (DNA): TGTGCCAGCAGTGGTGCTCGCGGGGGGGCTGGGACCGGGGAGCTGTTTTTT. This encodes CASSGARGGAGTGELFF.

This chain joins TRBV6-5 and TRBJ2-5; tentative D call: TRBD2 (5 bases). From germline, CDR1 is MNHEY and CDR2 SVGAGI. This CDR3 has 14 amino acids. V lost 0 bases and J lost 5, with 10 bases in between. The CDR3 spells CASSYSTSGETQYF. The CDR3, as DNA: TGTGCCAGCAGTTACTCGACGAGCGGTGAGACCCAGTACTTC.

V usage is TRBV5-8 and J usage is TRBJ2-7; 7 nucleotides align to TRBD1. The CDR3 loop spans 15 amino acids. Germline V lookup: CDR1 SGHTS, CDR2 YDEGEE. Losses at the gene ends were 4 bases for V and 0 bases for J; bases not matched to a gene: 7. This CDR3 reads CASSLPGQSSYEQYF. The CDR3 DNA is TGTGCCAGCAGCCTACCGGGACAGAGCTCCTACGAGCAGTACTTC.

The rearrangement joins TRBV11-2 to TRBJ2-7; D gene ambiguous. The CDR3 is 13 amino acids. V shed 1 base and J shed 0 bases, with 4 bases lying between them. Germline assignment: CDR1 SGHAT and CDR2 FQNNGV. CDR3 nucleotide sequence: TGTGCCAGCAGCTTAGCCCTCTCCTACGAGCAGTACTTC. It encodes CASSLALSYEQYF.

This clone has only one observation. V is TRBV2 and J is TRBJ2-1; 10 nucleotides match TRBD2. Unmatched junction bases numbered 11, after V lost 8 bases and J lost 7 bases. CDR3 length: 15 residues. CDR1 and CDR2 (germline): SNHLY, FYNNEI. Written as DNA, the CDR3 is TGTGCCAGCCGAGGAGCGGGAGGGGGTAGGAATGAGCAGTTCTTC. Translating gives CASRGAGGGRNEQFF.

The chain links TRBV18 to TRBJ1-3; D call uncertain. The CDR3 has 15 residues. CDR1 is KGHSH and CDR2 is LQKENI in the germline V gene. Trimming left V 2 bases short and J 2 bases short, with 10 bases between. The CDR3 sequence is CASSPDMGTGNTIYF. CDR3 DNA: TGTGCCAGCTCACCAGACATGGGAACTGGAAACACCATATATTTT.

As regards this clone: The missing conserved phenylalanine or tryptophan at the end of this CDR3 makes a read error likely. The V gene is TRBV5-8, the J gene TRBJ2-7, with D possibly matching TRBD1 (6 bases). Germline V gives CDR1 SGHTS, CDR2 YDEGEE. V dropped 0 bases and J dropped 5 bases, with 15 bases sitting between them. The CDR3 has 15 residues. The CDR3 DNA is TGTGCCAGCAGCTTGGAATGGGCCAGGGGCCACGAGCAGTACCTC. The encoded protein is CASSLEWARGHEQYL.

The CDR3 spells CASSDEGNEQFF. The CDR3, as DNA: TGTGCCAGCAGTGACGAGGGGAATGAGCAGTTCTTC. This rearrangement joins TRBV6-4 to TRBJ2-1, with D perhaps matching TRBD1 or TRBD2 (5 bases each). Germline V gene data show CDR1 as MRHNA and CDR2 as SNTAGT. This CDR3 is 12 amino acids long. V was trimmed by 2 bases and J by 7 bases, leaving 6 bases between them.

The rearrangement joins TRBV11-3 to TRBJ2-1, with 7 bases identical to TRBD1. V trimming: 5 bases; J trimming: 1 base; junction bases outside the gene matches: 5. Germline CDR1 reads SGHNT; CDR2 reads YENEEA. This CDR3 has 15 amino acids. The DNA for the CDR3 is TGTGCCAGCAGCCCCCAGGGGGTGTCCTACAATGAGCAGTTCTTC. The encoded protein is CASSPQGVSYNEQFF.

The chain uses TRBV18 and TRBJ2-7; 7 nucleotides match TRBD2. Looked up from germline, CDR1 is KGHSH and CDR2 is LQKENI. The CDR3 has 13 residues. Germline trimming cut 6 bases from V and 7 bases from J; bases unmatched to any gene: 9. CDR3 sequence (DNA): TGTGCCAGCTCCAGTTTAGGGAGGGGAGAGCAGTACTTC. Translation: CASSSLGRGEQYF.

With regard to this clone: At the DNA level, this CDR3 is encoded by other sequences in the same sample as well. This chain connects TRBV19 to TRBJ2-7; the D gene is possibly TRBD2 (5 bases). V lost 1 base and J lost 0, with 7 bases in between. CDR3 length equals 14 residues. Per germline, CDR1 LNHDA and CDR2 SQIVND (reference sequence). The CDR3 DNA reads as TGTGCCAGTAGTATAGGTGGGAGCTCCTACGAGCAGTACTTC. Encoded protein: CASSIGGSSYEQYF.

The chain uses TRBV5-1 and TRBJ1-1; weak D call: TRBD1 (5 bases). The CDR3 consists of 14 residues. The V end lost 7 bases, the J end lost 3 bases, and 16 bases lay between the germline ends. Per germline, CDR1 SGHRS and CDR2 YFSETQ. The CDR3 coding sequence is TGCGCCAGCTCCCGGGCGGGGGGAGACACTGAAGCTTTCTTT. Its translation is CASSRAGGDTEAFF.

This clone was recorded once. The rearrangement uses TRBV10-2 and TRBJ2-7, with 10 bases identical to TRBD2. This CDR3 has 15 amino acids. The V gene end was trimmed by 0 bases and the J gene end by 6 bases; junction bases not matched to a gene: 5. The germline V gene encodes CDR1 WSHSY and CDR2 SAAADI. CDR3 region: CASSESSGRSIEQYF. CDR3 coding DNA: TGCGCCAGCAGTGAGTCTAGCGGGAGGTCTATCGAGCAGTACTTC.

The genes are TRBV10-3 and TRBJ2-3; TRBD1 might be the D (6 bases). This CDR3 is 14 amino acids long. Germline CDR1 reads ENHRY; CDR2 reads SYGVKD. The V end was cut by 0 bases, the J end by 6 bases, with 10 bases between. The DNA for the CDR3 is TGTGCCATCAGTGAGTCCCGGGACAAGGATACGCAGTATTTT. Its translation is CAISESRDKDTQYF.

This clone appeared a single time. The rearrangement joins TRBV30 to TRBJ1-1, with D possibly TRBD1 on 5 matching bases. The CDR3 is made up of 15 amino acids. CDR1 is GTSNPN and CDR2 is SVGIG in the germline V gene (reference sequence). Trimming removed 3 bases from V and 0 bases from J, with 14 bases in between. CDR3 in DNA: TGTGCCTGGAGGTACCCGGGACTCCTGAACACTGAAGCTTTCTTT. This codes for CAWRYPGLLNTEAFF.

The rearrangement joins TRBV18 to TRBJ2-2, with D possibly matching TRBD1 (5 bases). This CDR3 has 16 residues. Deletions cut 2 bases from V and 5 bases from J, with 15 bases between. Looked up from germline, CDR1 is KGHSH and CDR2 is LQKENI. This CDR3 is CASSPSQGKGTGELFF. CDR3 sequence (DNA): TGTGCCAGCTCACCAAGCCAGGGAAAAGGGACCGGGGAGCTGTTTTTT.